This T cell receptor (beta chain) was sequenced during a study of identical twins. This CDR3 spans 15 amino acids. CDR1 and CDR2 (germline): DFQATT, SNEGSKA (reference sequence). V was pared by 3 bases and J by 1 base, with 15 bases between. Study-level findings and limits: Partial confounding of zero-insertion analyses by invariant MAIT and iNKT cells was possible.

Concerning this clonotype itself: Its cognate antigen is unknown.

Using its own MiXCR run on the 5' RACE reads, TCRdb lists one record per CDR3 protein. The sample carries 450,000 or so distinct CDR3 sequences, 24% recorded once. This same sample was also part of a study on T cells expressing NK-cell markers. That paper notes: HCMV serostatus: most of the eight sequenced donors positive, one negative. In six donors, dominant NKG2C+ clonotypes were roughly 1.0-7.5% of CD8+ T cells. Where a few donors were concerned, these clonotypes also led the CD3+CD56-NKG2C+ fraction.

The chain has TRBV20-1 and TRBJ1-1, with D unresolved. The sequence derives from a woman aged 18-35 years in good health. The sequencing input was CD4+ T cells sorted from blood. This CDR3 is CSARGETEGNTEAFF. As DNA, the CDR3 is TGCAGTGCTAGGGGTGAGACGGAGGGGAACACTGAAGCTTTCTTT.